The 20 T cell receptor beta chains presented below share a single source sample, sequenced in a study of T cell repertoires in cytomegalovirus infection. TCRdb recomputed calls from the reads with MiXCR, one row per CDR3 protein. Of hundreds of thousands of distinct CDR3 sequences in the sample, about 31% are singletons; the top ten hold roughly 12%. No antigen has been identified for these receptors. The source was cultured CD8+ T cells from PBMCs, collected from culture after CMV antigen stimulation. These receptors all come from a human donor in good health (CMV status not recorded). Some clones in this sample may be carry-over from other donors' samples.

This clonotype was observed many times. The CDR3 spells CASSIGAEAFF. The CDR3 DNA is TGTGCCAGTAGTATTGGGGCTGAAGCTTTCTTT. The V and J genes are TRBV19 and TRBJ1-1; D not resolved. The CDR3 is 11 residues long. Trimming took 3 bases from V and 6 from J, leaving 5 bases between them. The germline V gene has CDR1 LNHDA and CDR2 SQIVND (reference sequence).

The V and J genes are TRBV7-4 and TRBJ1-1, with a weak D call TRBD1 (5 bases). CDR3 length: 13 residues. Germline V gene lookup returns CDR1 SGHVT and CDR2 SQSDAQ. The germline V and J ends were trimmed by 3 bases and 7 bases, with 12 bases remaining between them. Here the CDR3 DNA reads TGTGCCAGCAGCTTTGGGGACGCCAGTGAAGCTTTCTTT. Its translation is CASSFGDASEAFF.

This clonotype was seen at least ten times. V gene TRBV7-2 combines with J gene TRBJ1-4; 8 bases agree with TRBD1. The CDR3 runs 16 residues. The V and J ends lost 1 base and 3 bases, in that order; junction bases with no gene match: 4. Germline CDR1 and CDR2: SGHTA and FQGNSA. For the CDR3, the DNA is TGTGCCAGCAGCTTAGAGCAGGGGGCGCCTAATGAAAAACTGTTTTTT. It translates to CASSLEQGAPNEKLFF.

V is TRBV27 and J is TRBJ1-3, with D possibly TRBD1 on 6 matching bases. The V gene's germline CDR1 is MNHEY and CDR2 SMNVEV (reference sequence). The CDR3 consists of 19 residues. The V end was cut by 5 bases, the J end by 0 bases, with 23 bases between. This CDR3 reads CASSPRTGKKALSGNTIYF. The CDR3 nucleotides are TGTGCCAGCAGTCCCCGCACAGGGAAAAAAGCCCTCTCTGGAAACACCATATATTTT.

This chain joins TRBV4-3 and TRBJ2-3; D is ambiguous. The ends were cut back, 0 bases at V and 7 bases at J, with 17 bases in the middle. The germline CDR1 and CDR2 sequences are LGHNA and YSLEER. The CDR3 length is 16 residues. The CDR3 spells CASSQDNNGSPYTQYF. The CDR3 nucleotides are TGCGCCAGCAGCCAAGACAACAACGGCAGTCCATATACGCAGTATTTT.

V is TRBV25-1 and J is TRBJ1-6; D might be TRBD1 (6 bases). The ends were cut back, 4 bases at V and 8 bases at J, with 15 bases in the middle. This CDR3 has 15 amino acids. CDR1 and CDR2 (germline): MGHDK, SYGVNS. CDR3 amino acids: CASSGYRDLHSPLHF. The CDR3 coding sequence is TGTGCCAGCAGTGGATACAGGGACCTCCATTCACCCCTCCACTTT.

This chain joins TRBV7-6 and TRBJ2-3; TRBD2 aligns across 13 bases. The ends lost 4 bases at V and 5 bases at J; junction bases unmatched: 6. CDR1 and CDR2 from the germline V gene are SGHVS and FNYEAQ. The CDR3 sequence is 16 residues long. The DNA for the CDR3 is TGTGCCAGCAGCTCCCTCCGACTAGCGGGGGGAGATACGCAGTATTTT. This codes for CASSSLRLAGGDTQYF.

The chain is built from TRBV7-9 and TRBJ2-2, with TRBD1 as a possible D gene (6 bases). There are 17 residues in the CDR3. Trimming cost V 3 bases and J 1 base, with 15 bases left between them. The V gene's germline CDR1 is SEHNR and CDR2 FQNEAQ (reference sequence). The DNA for the CDR3 is TGTGCCAGCAGCTTCCTTCGAACAGGGATGAACACCGGGGAGCTGTTTTTT. This codes for CASSFLRTGMNTGELFF.

J is TRBJ2-5 and V is TRBV4-1; D unclear. This CDR3 contains 14 residues. Trimming left V 1 base short and J 1 base short, with 7 bases between. From germline, CDR1 is MGHRA and CDR2 YSYEKL. The CDR3 nucleotides read TGCGCCAGCAGCCAAGGCCTCAGCCAAGAGACCCAGTACTTC. Translation gives CASSQGLSQETQYF.

This chain joins TRBV2 and TRBJ1-5; D is unresolved. Germline CDR1 reads SNHLY; CDR2 reads FYNNEI. Trimming took 0 bases from V and 3 from J, leaving 6 bases between them. The CDR3 sequence is 14 residues long. The CDR3 here is CASSEAGYNQPQHF. Written as DNA, the CDR3 is TGTGCCAGCAGTGAAGCGGGCTACAATCAGCCCCAGCATTTT.

This clonotype was recorded a few times. J is TRBJ2-3 and V is TRBV6-2 or TRBV6-3; 13 bases match TRBD2. V lost 4 bases, J lost 7 bases, and 8 bases stayed unmatched. The CDR3 totals 16 residues. CDR1 and CDR2 from the germline V gene are MNHEY and SVGEGT. CDR3 residues: CASSSGLAGRMNTQYF. In nucleotides, the CDR3 is TGTGCCAGCAGTTCGGGACTAGCGGGGAGGATGAATACGCAGTATTTT.

This clonotype came up a few times. The chain employs TRBV5-4 and TRBJ2-1, with TRBD2 as a possible D gene (5 bases). Trimming removed 4 bases from V and 15 bases from J, with 23 bases in between. Per the germline V gene, CDR1 is SGHNT and CDR2 is YYREEE (reference sequence). This CDR3 has 14 residues. The CDR3: CASSPSQRDQNRFF. The DNA for the CDR3 is TGTGCCAGCAGCCCTAGCCAGAGGGATCAAAATCGGTTCTTC.

The chain combines TRBV11-2 with TRBJ1-4; no clear D. The CDR3 length is 16 residues. Trimming cost V 4 bases and J 8 bases, with 20 bases left between them. The germline V gene encodes CDR1 SGHAT and CDR2 FQNNGV. This CDR3 is CASSWWSPTAPEKLFF. CDR3 in DNA: TGTGCCAGCAGCTGGTGGTCCCCTACAGCGCCGGAAAAACTGTTTTTT. The variable domain in full, completed from reference TRBV11-2 and TRBJ1-4, reads EAGVAQSPRYKIIEKRQSVAFWCNPISGHATLYWYQQILGQGPKLLIQFQNNGVVDDSQLPKDRFSAERLKGVDSTLKIQPAKLEDSAVYLCASSWWSPTAPEKLFFGSGTQLSVL.

In its sample, this clonotype was seen a few times. As DNA, the CDR3 is TGTGCCAGTAGTATTGGAACAGACTACAATGAGCAGTTCTTC. This translates into CASSIGTDYNEQFF. The chain combines TRBV19 with TRBJ2-1; D call uncertain. V lost 3 bases, J lost 3 bases, and 9 bases lay in between. This CDR3 region has 14 residues. Per germline, CDR1 LNHDA and CDR2 SQIVND (reference sequence). The whole variable domain, filled in from reference TRBV19 and TRBJ2-1, reads DGGITQSPKYLFRKEGQNVTLSCEQNLNHDAMYWYRQDPGQGLRLIYYSQIVNDFQKGDIAEGYSVSREKKESFPLTVTSAQKNPTAFYLCASSIGTDYNEQFFGPGTRLTVL.

At least ten counts were recorded for this clonotype. DNA of the CDR3: TGTGCCAGCAGCTTGGGGACGGGGGGTGAAGCTTTCTTT. Translated, it gives CASSLGTGGEAFF. J is TRBJ1-1 and V is TRBV7-3; D possibly corresponds to TRBD1 (5 bases). The V gene lost 3 bases and the J gene lost 7 bases, with 12 bases spanning the gap. Germline V gene data show CDR1 as SGHTA and CDR2 as FQGTGA. The CDR3 runs 13 residues.

A single count supports this clonotype. A single base separates this from a much larger clone, so it may be a read error. The V call is TRBV12-3 or TRBV12-4, the J call TRBJ2-1, with TRBD1 identical over 7 bases. The CDR3 spans 15 residues. The CDR3: CVSSSHRGPYNEQFF. The CDR3 region has the DNA TGTGTCAGCAGCTCCCACAGGGGCCCATACAATGAGCAGTTCTTC.

This clonotype was observed a few times. The rearrangement links TRBV19 to TRBJ2-3; TRBD1 aligns across 10 bases. The V gene's germline CDR1 is LNHDA and CDR2 SQIVND (reference sequence). The trim removed 3 bases at V and 5 bases at J, leaving 8 bases unmatched. This CDR3 comprises 16 residues. DNA for the CDR3: TGTGCCAGTAGTATGCGGGGACAGGGGTCAGGAGATACGCAGTATTTT. It translates to CASSMRGQGSGDTQYF.

About this clonotype: A read error may be the cause here, since a much bigger clone is one base away. The V and J genes are TRBV27 and TRBJ2-3; D gene uncertain. The CDR3 runs 16 residues. In germline, CDR1 is MNHEY, CDR2 SMNVEV (reference sequence). The CDR3: CASSSGWKDSKDTQYF. The CDR3 nucleotides read TGTGCCAGCAGCTCTGGGTGGAAGGATAGCAAAGATACGCAGTATTTT.

J is TRBJ2-3 and V is TRBV19; 11 bases align to TRBD2. CDR3 length equals 16 residues. Germline V lookup: CDR1 LNHDA, CDR2 SQIVND (reference sequence). The V segment lost 5 bases and the J segment 4 bases; nucleotides outside the gene matches: 8. The CDR3 sequence: CASSSPRGLAADTQYF. CDR3 DNA sequence: TGTGCCAGTAGTTCACCCCGGGGACTAGCGGCAGATACGCAGTATTTT.

This clonotype has more than one count but fewer than ten. CDR3: CASNLPQGGNTIYF. The CDR3 DNA sequence: TGTGCCAGCAACCTTCCGCAGGGTGGAAACACCATATATTTT. The V gene is TRBV12-3 or TRBV12-4, the J gene TRBJ1-3; D is perhaps TRBD1 (5 bases). The ends were cut back, 7 bases at V and 3 bases at J, with 13 bases in the middle. The CDR3 extends over 14 amino acids.